This TCR beta chain appears in the sequencing data of a study of regulatory T cells in long-lasting Graves disease. Findings of the study overall: Less diverse TCR repertoires were seen in persistent Graves' patients than in newly diagnosed ones. Segments TRBV28, TRBJ1-2 and TRBJ2-5 showed preferential usage in persistent disease.

As concerns this clonotype: Antigen unknown.

The time point was: persistent/refractory GD, antithyroid drugs over 5 years with positive TRAb. The TCR library was made from RNA extracted from PBMCs. Construction of TCR beta libraries relied on iRepertoire HTBI primers and on Arm-PCR targeting CDR3 regions. Each CDR3 protein is one row after TCRdb ran MiXCR on the multiplex PCR reads. The data show approximately 500,000 distinct CDR3 sequences, under 25% seen once. Germline CDR1 is SGHTA and CDR2 is FQGTGA. The V gene end was trimmed by 1 base and the J gene end by 2 bases; junction bases not matched to a gene: 10. This CDR3 has 18 residues. The rearrangement joins TRBV7-3 to TRBJ2-5, with 10 bases identical to TRBD2. This specimen was peripheral blood mononuclear cells (PBMCs), taken when the disease was refractory, from a patient treated with antithyroid drugs. This TCR came from a female donor with Graves disease. The CDR3 reads CASSLSVAGGRTQETQYF. The CDR3 DNA reads as TGTGCCAGCAGCTTAAGCGTAGCGGGGGGACGAACTCAAGAGACCCAGTACTTC.